This T cell receptor beta chain was sequenced in a study of blood T cell repertoires in COVID-19. The wider study: Some COVID-19 samples were acute and others convalescent; all came from the United States, Italy and Spain. PBMCs, B-cell-depleted T cells, or T cells provided the cDNA or gDNA that made up the material.

This CDR3 comprises 14 residues. CDR1 and CDR2 from the germline V gene are MNHEY and SVGAGI. The germline V and J ends were trimmed by 6 bases and 7 bases, with 16 bases remaining between them. Original processing notes: Amplified reference gene primers provided the basis for estimating nucleated cell counts. Produced via immunoSEQ multiplex PCR; TCRdb's table is partial and in-frame only. V and J calls plus clone size are reproduced from that table; the DNA served to infer D and trimming. In the table there are fewer than 250,000 clones, 80% to 90% of which are singletons. Sequencing input: peripheral blood. The source of this sequence is a woman between 40 and 55 years old with active or convalescent COVID-19. The chain has TRBV6-5 and TRBJ1-3; D remains unclear. As DNA, the CDR3 is TGTGCCAGCAGCCTCGGAGGTGGCAGGAACACCATATATTTT. It encodes CASSLGGGRNTIYF.